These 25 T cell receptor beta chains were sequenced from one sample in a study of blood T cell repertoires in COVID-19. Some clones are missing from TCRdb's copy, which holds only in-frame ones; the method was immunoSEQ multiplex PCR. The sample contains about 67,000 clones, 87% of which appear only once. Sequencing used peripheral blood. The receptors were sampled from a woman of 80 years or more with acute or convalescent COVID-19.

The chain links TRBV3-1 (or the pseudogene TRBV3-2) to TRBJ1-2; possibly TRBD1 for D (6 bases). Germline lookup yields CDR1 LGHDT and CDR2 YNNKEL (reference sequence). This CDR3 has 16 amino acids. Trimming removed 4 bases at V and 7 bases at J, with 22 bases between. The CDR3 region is CASSLTRPGRGSGYTF. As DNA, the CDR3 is TGTGCCAGCAGCCTAACCCGACCGGGCAGGGGATCTGGCTACACCTTC.

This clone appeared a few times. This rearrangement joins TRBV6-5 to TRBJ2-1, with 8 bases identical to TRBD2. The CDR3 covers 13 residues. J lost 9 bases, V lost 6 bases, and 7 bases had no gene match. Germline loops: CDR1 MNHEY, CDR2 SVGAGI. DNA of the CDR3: TGTGCCAGCAGGGTTAGCGGGATGGGTGAGCAGTTCTTC. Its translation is CASRVSGMGEQFF.

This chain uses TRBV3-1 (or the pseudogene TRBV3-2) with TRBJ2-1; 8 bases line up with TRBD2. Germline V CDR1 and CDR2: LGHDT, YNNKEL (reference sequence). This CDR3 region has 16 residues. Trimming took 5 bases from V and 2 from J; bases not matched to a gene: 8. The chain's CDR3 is CASSWTLAGTYNEQFF. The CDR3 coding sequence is TGTGCCAGCAGCTGGACCTTAGCGGGGACCTACAATGAGCAGTTCTTC.

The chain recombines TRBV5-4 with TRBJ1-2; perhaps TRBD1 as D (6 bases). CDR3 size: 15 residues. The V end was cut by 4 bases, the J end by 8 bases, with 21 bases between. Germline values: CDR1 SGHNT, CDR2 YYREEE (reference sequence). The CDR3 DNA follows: TGTGCCAGCAGCACTGGGGGCAATCCGAAATTGGGCTACACCTTC. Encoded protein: CASSTGGNPKLGYTF.

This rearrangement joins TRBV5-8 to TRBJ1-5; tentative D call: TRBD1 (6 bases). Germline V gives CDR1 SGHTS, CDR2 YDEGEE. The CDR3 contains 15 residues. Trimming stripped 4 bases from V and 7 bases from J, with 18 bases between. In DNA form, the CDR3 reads TGTGCCAGCAGCCTAGGAGTACAGGGTGGACAGCCCCAGCATTTT. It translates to CASSLGVQGGQPQHF.

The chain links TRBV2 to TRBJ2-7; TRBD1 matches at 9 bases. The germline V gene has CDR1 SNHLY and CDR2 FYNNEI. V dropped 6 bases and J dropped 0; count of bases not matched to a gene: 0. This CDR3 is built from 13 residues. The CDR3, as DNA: TGTGCCAGCAGACAGGGGGCCTCCTACGAGCAGTACTTC. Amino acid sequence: CASRQGASYEQYF. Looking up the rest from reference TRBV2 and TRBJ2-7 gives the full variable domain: EPEVTQTPSHQVTQMGQEVILRCVPISNHLYFYWYRQILGQKVEFLVSFYNNEISEKSEIFDDQFSVERPDGSNFTLKIRSTKLEDSAMYFCASRQGASYEQYFGPGTRLTVT.

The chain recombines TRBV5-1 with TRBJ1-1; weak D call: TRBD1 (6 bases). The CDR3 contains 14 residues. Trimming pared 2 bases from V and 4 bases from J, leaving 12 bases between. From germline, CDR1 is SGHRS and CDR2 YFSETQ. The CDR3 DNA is TGCGCCAGCAGCTTTTCGAGAGGGGGCACTGAAGCTTTCTTT. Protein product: CASSFSRGGTEAFF.

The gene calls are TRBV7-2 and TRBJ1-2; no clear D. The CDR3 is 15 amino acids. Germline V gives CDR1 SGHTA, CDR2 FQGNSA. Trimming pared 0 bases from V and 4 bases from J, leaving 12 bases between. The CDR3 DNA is TGTGCCAGCAGCTTAGCGCTTAACTCTTTCTATGGCTACACCTTC. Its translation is CASSLALNSFYGYTF.

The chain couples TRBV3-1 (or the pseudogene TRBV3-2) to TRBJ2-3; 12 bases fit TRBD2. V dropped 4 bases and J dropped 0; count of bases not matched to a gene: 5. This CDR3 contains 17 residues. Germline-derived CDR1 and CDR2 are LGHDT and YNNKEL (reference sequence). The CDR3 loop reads CASSPTGTSGSTDTQYF. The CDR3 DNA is TGTGCCAGCAGCCCGACCGGGACTAGCGGGAGCACAGATACGCAGTATTTT.

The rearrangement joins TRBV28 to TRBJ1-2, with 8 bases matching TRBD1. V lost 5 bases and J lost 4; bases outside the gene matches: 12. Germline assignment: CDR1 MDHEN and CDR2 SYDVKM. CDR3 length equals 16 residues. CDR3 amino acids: CASSTQTGAAVYGYTF. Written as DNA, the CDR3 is TGTGCCAGCAGTACCCAGACAGGGGCGGCCGTCTATGGCTACACCTTC.

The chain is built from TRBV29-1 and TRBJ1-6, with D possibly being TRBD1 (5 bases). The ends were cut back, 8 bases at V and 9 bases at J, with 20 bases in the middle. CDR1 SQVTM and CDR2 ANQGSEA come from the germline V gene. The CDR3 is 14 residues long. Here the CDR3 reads CSWPGGPGGSPLHF. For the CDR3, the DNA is TGCAGCTGGCCGGGAGGTCCCGGGGGTTCACCCCTCCACTTT.

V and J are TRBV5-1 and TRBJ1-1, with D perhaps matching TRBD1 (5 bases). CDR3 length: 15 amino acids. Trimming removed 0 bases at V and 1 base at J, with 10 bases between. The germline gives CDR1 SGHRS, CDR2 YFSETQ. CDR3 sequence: CASSLDGGTNTEAFF. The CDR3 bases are TGCGCCAGCAGCTTGGATGGAGGGACGAACACTGAAGCTTTCTTT.

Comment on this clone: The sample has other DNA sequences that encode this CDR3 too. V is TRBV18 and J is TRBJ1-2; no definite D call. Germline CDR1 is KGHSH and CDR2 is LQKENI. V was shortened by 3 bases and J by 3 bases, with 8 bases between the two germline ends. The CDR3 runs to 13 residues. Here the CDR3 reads CASSPSLDYGYTF. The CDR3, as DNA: TGTGCCAGCTCACCGTCACTTGACTATGGCTACACCTTC.

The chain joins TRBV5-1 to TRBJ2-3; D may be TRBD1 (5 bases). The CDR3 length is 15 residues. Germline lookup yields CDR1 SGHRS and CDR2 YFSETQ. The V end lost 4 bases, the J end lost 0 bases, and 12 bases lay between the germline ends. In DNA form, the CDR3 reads TGCGCCAGCAGCCTGACAGTACCTAGCACAGATACGCAGTATTTT. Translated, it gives CASSLTVPSTDTQYF.

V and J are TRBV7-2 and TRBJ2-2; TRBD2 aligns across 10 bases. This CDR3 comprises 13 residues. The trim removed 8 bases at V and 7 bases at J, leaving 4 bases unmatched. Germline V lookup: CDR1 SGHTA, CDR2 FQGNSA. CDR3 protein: CASLAGGGGELFF. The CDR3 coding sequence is TGTGCCAGCTTAGCGGGGGGTGGCGGGGAGCTGTTTTTT.

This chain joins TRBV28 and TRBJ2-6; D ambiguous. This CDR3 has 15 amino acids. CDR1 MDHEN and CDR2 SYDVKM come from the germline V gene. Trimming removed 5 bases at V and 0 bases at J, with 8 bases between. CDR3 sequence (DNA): TGTGCCAGCAGTCTTTCGAGCTCTGGGGCCAACGTCCTGACTTTC. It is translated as CASSLSSSGANVLTF.

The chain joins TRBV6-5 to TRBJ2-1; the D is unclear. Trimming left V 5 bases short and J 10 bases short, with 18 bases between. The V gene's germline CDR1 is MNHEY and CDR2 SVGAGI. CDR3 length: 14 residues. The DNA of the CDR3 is TGTGCCAGCAGTCCCATGAGGCTGCGCGGCGAGCAGTTCTTC. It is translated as CASSPMRLRGEQFF.

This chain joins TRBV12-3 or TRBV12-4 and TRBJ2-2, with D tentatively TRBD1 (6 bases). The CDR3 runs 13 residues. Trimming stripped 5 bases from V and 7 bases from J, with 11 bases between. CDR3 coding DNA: TGTGCCAGCAGTCAGATACAGGGCGGGGAGCTGTTTTTT. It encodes CASSQIQGGELFF.

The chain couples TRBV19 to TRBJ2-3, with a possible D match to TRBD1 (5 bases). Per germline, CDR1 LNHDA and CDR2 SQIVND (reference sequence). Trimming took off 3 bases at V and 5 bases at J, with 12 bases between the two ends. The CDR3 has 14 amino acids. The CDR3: CASSIRTRGDTQYF. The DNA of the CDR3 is TGTGCCAGTAGTATTAGGACACGAGGAGATACGCAGTATTTT.

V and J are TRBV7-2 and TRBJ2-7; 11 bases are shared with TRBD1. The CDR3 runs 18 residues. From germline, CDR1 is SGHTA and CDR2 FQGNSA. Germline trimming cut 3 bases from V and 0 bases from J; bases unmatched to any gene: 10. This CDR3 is CASSFGQGANPSSYEQYF. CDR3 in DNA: TGTGCCAGCAGCTTTGGACAGGGGGCAAACCCGAGCTCCTACGAGCAGTACTTC.

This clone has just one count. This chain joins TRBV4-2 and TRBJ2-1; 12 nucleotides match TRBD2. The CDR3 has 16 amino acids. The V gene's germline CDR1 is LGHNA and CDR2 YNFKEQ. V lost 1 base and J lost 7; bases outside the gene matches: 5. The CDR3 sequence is CASSQAKGLAGNEQFF. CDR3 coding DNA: TGTGCCAGCAGCCAAGCCAAGGGACTAGCGGGTAATGAGCAGTTCTTC.

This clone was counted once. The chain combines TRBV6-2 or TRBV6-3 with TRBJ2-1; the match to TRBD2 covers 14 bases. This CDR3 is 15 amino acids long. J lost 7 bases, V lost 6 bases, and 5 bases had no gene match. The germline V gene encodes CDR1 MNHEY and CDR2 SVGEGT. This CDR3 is CASSGLAGGPNEQFF. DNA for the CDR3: TGTGCCAGCAGCGGACTAGCGGGAGGCCCTAATGAGCAGTTCTTC.

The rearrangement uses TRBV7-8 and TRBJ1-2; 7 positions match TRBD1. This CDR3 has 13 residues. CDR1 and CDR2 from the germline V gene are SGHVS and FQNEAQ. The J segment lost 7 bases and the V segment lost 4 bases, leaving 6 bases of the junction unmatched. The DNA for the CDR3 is TGTGCCAGCAGCTCGGGACAGATCGGTGGCTACACCTTC. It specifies CASSSGQIGGYTF.

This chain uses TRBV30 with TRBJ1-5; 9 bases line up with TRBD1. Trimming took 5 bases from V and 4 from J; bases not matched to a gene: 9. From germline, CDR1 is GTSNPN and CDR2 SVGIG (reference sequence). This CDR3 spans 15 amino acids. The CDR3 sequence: CAWASDRGVNQPQHF. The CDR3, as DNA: TGTGCCTGGGCCTCTGACAGGGGGGTTAATCAGCCCCAGCATTTT.

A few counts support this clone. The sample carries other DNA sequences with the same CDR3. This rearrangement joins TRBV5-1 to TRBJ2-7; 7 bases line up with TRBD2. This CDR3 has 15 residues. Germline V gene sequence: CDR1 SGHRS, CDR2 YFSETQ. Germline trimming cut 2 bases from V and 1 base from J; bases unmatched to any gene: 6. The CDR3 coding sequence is TGCGCCAGCAGCTTCGGAGCGGGGCCTTCCTACGAGCAGTACTTC. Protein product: CASSFGAGPSYEQYF.